This T cell receptor beta chain appears in the sequencing data of a study of identifying expanded T cells in peripheral blood. Sequencing used immunoSEQ multiplex PCR; TCRdb keeps in-frame clones, though not all of them. The sample has about 80,000 clones, roughly 89% seen once. The study's findings and limits: Approximately 1.1 clones differed between technical replicates, versus around 15 and 18 over time.

Of note for this clone: Its antigen remains unknown.

Unmatched junction bases numbered 2, after V lost 7 bases and J lost 2 bases. CDR1 MNHNY and CDR2 SVGAGI come from the germline V gene (reference sequence). CDR3 length: 13 residues. The J gene is TRBJ1-5, the V gene TRBV6-6, with 7 bases lining up with TRBD1. The receptor was isolated from a person aged 18 to 75 in good health. Material: blood. The CDR3 nucleotides read TGTGCCAGCAAAGGACAGGGCAATCAGCCCCAGCATTTT. Translation gives CASKGQGNQPQHF.